One T cell receptor beta chain is described in this entry. Its antigen target is currently unknown. Base-call qualities are not available, and no considerably larger clone is one nucleotide away. Library preparation employed PCR. Sequencing was performed on an Illumina HiSeq 4000. High-throughput sequencing was used to profile the CDR3 region of the TCR beta-chain in every patient. On the authors' methods: Drawing on CDR3 differences between clinicopathological groups, the researchers built a classifier meant to tell apart patients with distant-metastatic papillary thyroid cancer. Repertoire diversity was assessed with the Shannon index, and tumor-blood repertoire similarity with the Morisita-Horn index. The public reads were quality trimmed at Q25 with fastp and then assembled into clones with MiXCR by TCRdb, keeping productive beta chains. The V and J calls follow TCRdb's processing rather than the paper's. The sample table shows around 25,000 clones, and about a quarter are seen once. The ten biggest clones cover 5% to 7% of the sample.

This specimen comes from a study of metastatic and nonmetastatic thyroid tumors (TCRdb year 2020). Study-wide context: Repertoires from peripheral blood and from tumor or nodule tissue samples of malignant and benign thyroid patients were compared. What the work shows at the level of the full study, not this receptor alone: In both blood and tumor samples, malignant tumors were reported to have significantly higher TCR beta diversity than benign nodules.

A distance of 12 bases separates the germline ends of V and J, which lose 2 bases and 6 bases respectively. There are 14 amino acids in the CDR3, from cysteine to phenylalanine inclusive. Just CDR3 DNA is preserved here, 42 bases in frame from base 1. From a lookup of the germline V gene, CDR1 and CDR2 are MNHNS and SASEGT. None of the patients had been given any treatment before thyroid surgery. Using T-cell receptor beta sequencing, the study looked back at clinical samples from patients collected from about 2011 to 2019. The source material was blood. The rearrangement joined TRBV6-1 to TRBJ2-3; the best D guess is TRBD1, with 6 bases matching. The source of this sequence is a female donor with papillary thyroid cancer or a benign thyroid nodule (not recorded which). Some clones in this sample may be carry-over from other donors' samples. The nucleotide sequence reads as follows: TGTGCCAGCAGTGAAAAGGGGACATGGGATACGCAGTATTTT. The encoded protein is CASSEKGTWDTQYF.